Sequencing of this T cell receptor (beta chain) was carried out in a study of T cell responses to AZD1222 COVID-19 vaccine. Points from the study as a whole: Across spike, vaccine-associated CD4 TCRs were found, dominant at 160-218 and 743-854. Per reports, nearly half of all spike-specific TCRs target regions that are unmutated in variants. Donors in the cohort were predominantly white British and more often female, and clonal diversity was possibly underestimated.

Germline V gene data show CDR1 as GTSNPN and CDR2 as SVGIG (reference sequence). CDR3 size: 12 residues. The V and J ends lost 1 base and 13 bases respectively, with 16 bases between them. Second-dose schedules of about 4 or about 12 weeks were combined. In the case of this clone: Its target is unknown.

The method was immunoSEQ multiplex PCR; TCRdb's version includes in-frame clones alone and lacks a portion of them. In the table there are over 110,000 clones, 85% to 90% of which are singletons. The sequence came from an adult who received the AZD1222 COVID-19 vaccine. This specimen consisted of peripheral blood, obtained 28 days after the second AZD1222 dose. This chain links TRBV30 with TRBJ1-2; a possible D gene is TRBD1 (5 bases). CDR3 protein: CAWSAPNRPRTF. The CDR3 nucleotides read TGTGCCTGGAGTGCCCCGAACAGGCCTCGCACCTTC.